This T cell receptor (beta chain) was recovered during a study of cytomegalovirus exposure and HLA in healthy donors. General observations from the study: One variant, a missense change in DCLRE1C, was linked in a later analysis to TCR beta V- and J-gene trimming. Later analysis showed TCR association rates varying by HLA locus, highest for DRB1 and lowest for HLA-C.

The table lists this clone with a few counts. The antigen remains undetermined. The CDR3 consists of 15 residues. Germline CDR1 reads SNHLY; CDR2 reads FYNNEI. V was pared by 6 bases and J by 7 bases, with 14 bases of the junction left unmatched. PCR primers comprised 60 Vbeta and 13 Jbeta primers. Method: immunoSEQ multiplex PCR; TCRdb's copy keeps in-frame clones and lacks some. The sample lists 85,000 to 100,000 clones, around 73% occurring once. This sequence originates from a woman between 40 and 55 years old in good health and CMV-seropositive. The source material was PBMCs. The chain links TRBV2 to TRBJ2-7, with TRBD1 matching 8 bases. CDR3 in amino acids: CASSPAGTGRGEQYF. As DNA, the CDR3 is TGTGCCAGCAGCCCAGCTGGGACAGGTCGGGGGGAGCAGTACTTC.